A selection of T cell receptor beta chains follows, all from one sample in a study of cytomegalovirus exposure and HLA in healthy donors. Only in-frame clones appear in the TCRdb table, and some are missing; sequencing was by immunoSEQ multiplex PCR. This repertoire shows around 170,000 clones, 85% found once; its top ten account for roughly 15%. The sample taken for sequencing was PBMCs. The receptor set was obtained from a man younger than 35 in good health and CMV-seropositive. Both conserved end residues are part of each CDR3. A D gene is named only where the DNA matches it firmly. A clone size is listed for some rows: how often the clone was seen (once, few, many), or a class if it is expanded.

clone_size: once; d_call: -; v_call: TRBV27; j_call: TRBJ2-7; cdr3_aa: CASSLSAEARKQYF; cdr3_nt: TGTGCCAGCAGTTTATCTGCGGAGGCGAGGAAGCAGTACTTC
clone_size: -; d_call: TRBD1; v_call: TRBV5-4; j_call: TRBJ2-3; cdr3_aa: CASSSGQGVDTQYF; cdr3_nt: TGTGCCAGCAGCTCCGGACAGGGGGTAGATACGCAGTATTTT
clone_size: -; d_call: TRBD1; v_call: TRBV9; j_call: TRBJ2-1; cdr3_aa: CASSAGTGLDEQFF; cdr3_nt: TGTGCCAGCAGCGCCGGGACAGGGCTCGATGAGCAGTTCTTC
clone_size: -; d_call: -; v_call: TRBV11-2; j_call: TRBJ2-4; cdr3_aa: CASRGTVENIQYF; cdr3_nt: TGTGCCAGCCGGGGGACAGTTGAAAACATTCAGTACTTC
clone_size: -; d_call: -; v_call: TRBV6-6; j_call: TRBJ2-5; cdr3_aa: CASSRQTAEETQYF; cdr3_nt: TGTGCCAGCAGTCGACAGACAGCAGAAGAGACCCAGTACTTC
clone_size: -; d_call: TRBD1; v_call: TRBV7-9; j_call: TRBJ1-2; cdr3_aa: CASSLEEPRGDGYTF; cdr3_nt: TGTGCCAGCAGCTTAGAGGAACCCAGGGGGGATGGCTACACCTTC
clone_size: -; d_call: -; v_call: TRBV29-1; j_call: TRBJ2-2; cdr3_aa: CSVEPQDNTGELFF; cdr3_nt: TGCAGCGTTGAACCACAGGATAACACCGGGGAGCTGTTTTTT
clone_size: -; d_call: TRBD2; v_call: TRBV27; j_call: TRBJ2-1; cdr3_aa: CASSTAVAGYEQFF; cdr3_nt: TGTGCCAGCAGTACTGCGGTAGCGGGGTATGAGCAGTTCTTC
clone_size: once; d_call: -; v_call: TRBV5-8; j_call: TRBJ2-7; cdr3_aa: CASILSLYGGTYEQYF; cdr3_nt: TGTGCCAGCATCCTTAGCCTTTATGGCGGGACGTACGAGCAGTACTTC
clone_size: -; d_call: TRBD1; v_call: TRBV7-2; j_call: TRBJ1-1; cdr3_aa: CASSSNLGTATEAFF; cdr3_nt: TGTGCCAGCAGCTCGAACCTTGGGACAGCCACTGAAGCTTTCTTT
clone_size: -; d_call: -; v_call: TRBV6-5; j_call: TRBJ1-2; cdr3_aa: CASSYEQDDGYTF; cdr3_nt: TGTGCCAGCAGTTACGAACAGGACGATGGCTACACCTTC
clone_size: -; d_call: -; v_call: TRBV9; j_call: TRBJ1-1; cdr3_aa: CASSVEQVSEAFF; cdr3_nt: TGTGCCAGCAGCGTAGAACAGGTGTCTGAAGCTTTCTTT
clone_size: -; d_call: TRBD1; v_call: TRBV10-3; j_call: TRBJ1-2; cdr3_aa: CAISGSGTGGDYGYTF; cdr3_nt: TGTGCCATCTCTGGCTCCGGGACAGGGGGTGACTATGGCTACACCTTC
clone_size: -; d_call: -; v_call: TRBV5-1; j_call: TRBJ2-1; cdr3_aa: CASSRQGPDNEQFF; cdr3_nt: TGCGCCAGCAGCCGGCAGGGGCCCGACAATGAGCAGTTCTTC
clone_size: -; d_call: -; v_call: TRBV7-9; j_call: TRBJ2-5; cdr3_aa: CASSHRELETQYF; cdr3_nt: TGTGCCAGCAGCCACAGGGAATTAGAGACCCAGTACTTC
clone_size: few; d_call: -; v_call: TRBV7-2; j_call: TRBJ2-2; cdr3_aa: CASSFGGSNTGELFF; cdr3_nt: TGTGCCAGCAGCTTCGGGGGTTCTAACACCGGGGAGCTGTTTTTT
clone_size: few; d_call: -; v_call: TRBV28; j_call: TRBJ1-4; cdr3_aa: CASSFQGGKLFF; cdr3_nt: TGTGCCAGCAGTTTTCAGGGTGGTAAACTGTTTTTT
clone_size: -; d_call: TRBD1; v_call: TRBV18; j_call: TRBJ2-5; cdr3_aa: CASSPYGRGQGAETQYF; cdr3_nt: TGTGCCAGCTCACCCTACGGACGGGGACAGGGTGCCGAGACCCAGTACTTC
clone_size: -; d_call: TRBD1; v_call: TRBV28; j_call: TRBJ1-5; cdr3_aa: CASSLGDRAAGPQHF; cdr3_nt: TGTGCCAGCAGTCTCGGGGACAGGGCCGCAGGGCCCCAGCATTTT
clone_size: -; d_call: -; v_call: TRBV11-2; j_call: TRBJ2-5; cdr3_aa: CASSLFPTRGETQYF; cdr3_nt: TGTGCCAGCAGCCTCTTCCCCACCCGCGGGGAGACCCAGTACTTC
clone_size: -; d_call: TRBD1; v_call: TRBV19; j_call: TRBJ1-4; cdr3_aa: CASSRKTGPEKLFF; cdr3_nt: TGTGCCAGTAGTCGGAAGACAGGGCCTGAAAAACTGTTTTTT
clone_size: -; d_call: -; v_call: TRBV27; j_call: TRBJ2-2; cdr3_aa: CASSLVGGQIRHAGELFF; cdr3_nt: TGTGCCAGCAGTTTAGTGGGGGGGCAAATAAGGCACGCCGGGGAGCTGTTTTTT
clone_size: -; d_call: -; v_call: TRBV29-1; j_call: TRBJ1-1; cdr3_aa: CSVPRGRGRLNTEAFF; cdr3_nt: TGCAGCGTCCCTAGGGGCAGGGGACGTCTGAACACTGAAGCTTTCTTT
clone_size: -; d_call: -; v_call: TRBV30; j_call: TRBJ2-7; cdr3_aa: CAWSVGGQTYEQYF; cdr3_nt: TGTGCCTGGAGTGTAGGCGGGCAGACCTACGAGCAGTACTTC
clone_size: -; d_call: -; v_call: TRBV28; j_call: TRBJ1-2; cdr3_aa: CASSPPTDYYGYTF; cdr3_nt: TGTGCCAGCAGCCCCCCGACAGATTACTATGGCTACACCTTC
clone_size: -; d_call: TRBD1; v_call: TRBV28; j_call: TRBJ1-1; cdr3_aa: CASSSTGLTEAFF; cdr3_nt: TGTGCCAGCAGCTCGACAGGGCTCACTGAAGCTTTCTTT
clone_size: -; d_call: -; v_call: TRBV9; j_call: TRBJ2-1; cdr3_aa: CASGGLYNEQFF; cdr3_nt: TGTGCCAGCGGGGGCCTGTACAATGAGCAGTTCTTC
clone_size: -; d_call: TRBD1; v_call: TRBV6-6; j_call: TRBJ2-5; cdr3_aa: CASSYPQGARETQYF; cdr3_nt: TGTGCCAGCAGTTACCCACAGGGGGCGAGGGAGACCCAGTACTTC
clone_size: -; d_call: TRBD1; v_call: TRBV11-2; j_call: TRBJ2-7; cdr3_aa: CASRGRGLSEQYF; cdr3_nt: TGTGCCAGCAGGGGCAGGGGGCTGTCCGAGCAGTACTTC
clone_size: -; d_call: TRBD1; v_call: TRBV29-1; j_call: TRBJ1-1; cdr3_aa: CSVDMWAGGTEAFF; cdr3_nt: TGCAGCGTTGATATGTGGGCAGGGGGCACTGAAGCTTTCTTT
clone_size: -; d_call: TRBD1; v_call: TRBV27; j_call: TRBJ2-5; cdr3_aa: CASSLGGPGGQYF; cdr3_nt: TGTGCCAGCAGTTTAGGCGGTCCAGGGGGCCAGTACTTC
clone_size: few; d_call: -; v_call: TRBV7-8; j_call: TRBJ2-2; cdr3_aa: CASSLSSGTLNTGELFF; cdr3_nt: TGTGCCAGCAGCTTATCTTCCGGGACACTTAACACCGGGGAGCTGTTTTTT
clone_size: -; d_call: -; v_call: TRBV9; j_call: TRBJ1-1; cdr3_aa: CASSEQESGTEAFF; cdr3_nt: TGTGCCAGCAGTGAACAGGAAAGTGGGACTGAAGCTTTCTTT
clone_size: -; d_call: TRBD1; v_call: TRBV7-9; j_call: TRBJ1-5; cdr3_aa: CASSTGTANQPQHF; cdr3_nt: TGTGCCAGCAGCACCGGGACAGCCAATCAGCCCCAGCATTTT
clone_size: few; d_call: TRBD2; v_call: TRBV7-9; j_call: TRBJ2-1; cdr3_aa: CASSLAGGTYNEQFF; cdr3_nt: TGTGCCAGCAGCCTGGCGGGGGGGACGTACAATGAGCAGTTCTTC
clone_size: few; d_call: -; v_call: TRBV28; j_call: TRBJ1-2; cdr3_aa: CASSSQILYGYTF; cdr3_nt: TGTGCCAGCAGCTCGCAGATCCTCTATGGCTACACCTTC
clone_size: -; d_call: -; v_call: TRBV18; j_call: TRBJ1-2; cdr3_aa: CASSPPAPGYGYTF; cdr3_nt: TGTGCCAGCTCGCCACCAGCCCCAGGATATGGCTACACCTTC
clone_size: -; d_call: TRBD1; v_call: TRBV10-3; j_call: TRBJ2-7; cdr3_aa: CAISGGSGTGAYEQYF; cdr3_nt: TGTGCCATCAGTGGAGGATCCGGGACAGGGGCTTACGAGCAGTACTTC
clone_size: -; d_call: -; v_call: TRBV20-1; j_call: TRBJ1-2; cdr3_aa: CSARDGYGYTF; cdr3_nt: TGCAGTGCTAGAGACGGTTATGGCTACACCTTC
clone_size: once; d_call: -; v_call: TRBV9; j_call: TRBJ2-5; cdr3_aa: CASTPREDGETQYF; cdr3_nt: TGTGCCAGCACTCCGCGGGAAGACGGGGAGACCCAGTACTTC
clone_size: -; d_call: TRBD2; v_call: TRBV5-1; j_call: TRBJ2-1; cdr3_aa: CASSVSGRAESEQFF; cdr3_nt: TGCGCCAGCAGCGTTAGCGGGAGGGCCGAGAGTGAGCAGTTCTTC